The 2 T cell receptor beta chains reported below all come from one sample, sequenced in a study of T cell repertoires in cytomegalovirus infection. TCRdb re-derived calls from the reads in MiXCR, one entry per CDR3 protein. The sample has some 180,000 distinct CDR3 sequences; roughly 9% are singletons. The sequenced sample consisted of PBMCs. The source is a human donor in good health (CMV status not recorded). Some clones in this sample may be carry-over from other donors' samples.

This clonotype was found many times. This chain links TRBV10-2 with TRBJ1-2; TRBD1 matches 7 bases. With V trimmed by 0 bases and J by 4 bases, 8 bases remained unmatched. The CDR3 extends over 16 amino acids. Per the germline V gene, CDR1 is WSHSY and CDR2 is SAAADI. The CDR3 protein is CASSESGVRDSYGYTF. In DNA, the CDR3 is TGCGCCAGCAGTGAGTCAGGAGTAAGGGACAGCTATGGCTACACCTTC.

This rearrangement joins TRBV2 to TRBJ1-4; D is unclear. The CDR3 loop spans 13 amino acids. CDR1 and CDR2 (germline): SNHLY, FYNNEI. With 10 bases removed from V and 1 base from J, the gap between germline ends came to 10 bases. The CDR3: CATSGRTNEKLFF. As DNA, the CDR3 is TGTGCCACCTCCGGCAGAACTAATGAAAAACTGTTTTTT.